Listed below are T cell receptor beta chains from one sample, sequenced in a study of blood T cell repertoires in COVID-19. The protocol was immunoSEQ multiplex PCR, while the TCRdb copy is restricted to in-frame clones and leaves out a portion. In the table there are under 300,000 clones, around 85% of which are singletons. Sequencing input: PBMCs or T cells enriched from blood (not recorded which). Every receptor here comes from a middle-aged woman with acute COVID-19. Both conserved end residues are part of each CDR3. D genes are given only for firm matches. Clone sizes are given selectively: once, few, many, or a class where the clone is expanded.

clone_size: many
v_call: TRBV4-2
j_call: TRBJ2-3
d_call: TRBD1
cdr3_nt: TGTGCCAGCAGCCCGCAGGGGGCGGTGAGGGGAGATACGCAGTATTTT
cdr3_aa: CASSPQGAVRGDTQYF

clone_size: NA
v_call: TRBV6-5
j_call: TRBJ1-5
d_call: NA
cdr3_nt: TGTGCCAGCAGTTATGACAGTAATAGCAATCAGCCCCAGCATTTT
cdr3_aa: CASSYDSNSNQPQHF

clone_size: NA
v_call: TRBV24-1
j_call: TRBJ2-3
d_call: TRBD1
cdr3_nt: TGTGCCACCTCATACCCTAGACAGGGGGTGGGCAGCACAGATACGCAGTATTTT
cdr3_aa: CATSYPRQGVGSTDTQYF

clone_size: once
v_call: TRBV4-1
j_call: TRBJ2-7
d_call: NA
cdr3_nt: TGCGCCAGCAGCCAAGAATTCGGGACTCTAGGCGGGTACGAGCAGTACTTC
cdr3_aa: CASSQEFGTLGGYEQYF

clone_size: once
v_call: TRBV3-1/TRBV3-2
j_call: TRBJ1-2
d_call: TRBD1
cdr3_nt: TGTGCCAGCAGCCAAGACTATAGACAGGGGGACTATGGCTACACCTTC
cdr3_aa: CASSQDYRQGDYGYTF

clone_size: NA
v_call: TRBV5-5
j_call: TRBJ2-2
d_call: TRBD1
cdr3_nt: TGTGCCAGCAGCCCGGGACAGGCGAACACCGGGGAGCTGTTTTTT
cdr3_aa: CASSPGQANTGELFF

clone_size: NA
v_call: TRBV19
j_call: TRBJ1-1
d_call: TRBD1
cdr3_nt: TGTGCCAGTAGTACGGACAGGGGGGTAATTCAGATGAACACTGAAGCTTTCTTT
cdr3_aa: CASSTDRGVIQMNTEAFF

clone_size: once
v_call: TRBV4-1
j_call: TRBJ1-2
d_call: TRBD1
cdr3_nt: TGCGCCAGCAGCCAAGATGTTGGGACAGGGAACTATGGCTACACCTTC
cdr3_aa: CASSQDVGTGNYGYTF

clone_size: NA
v_call: TRBV11-3
j_call: TRBJ2-1
d_call: NA
cdr3_nt: TGTGCCAGCAGACCAACAGGGCCGTCTGCCAATGAGCAGTTCTTC
cdr3_aa: CASRPTGPSANEQFF

clone_size: NA
v_call: TRBV11-3
j_call: TRBJ2-3
d_call: NA
cdr3_nt: TGTGCCAGCAGCTTAGGGGGTTGGGGGCAGCCAACAGATACGCAGTATTTT
cdr3_aa: CASSLGGWGQPTDTQYF

clone_size: few
v_call: TRBV5-1
j_call: TRBJ1-1
d_call: NA
cdr3_nt: TGCGCCAGCAGCGGGGGAGGTCTCCCCAGCCTCGGCACTGAAGCTTTCTTT
cdr3_aa: CASSGGGLPSLGTEAFF

clone_size: NA
v_call: TRBV4-1
j_call: TRBJ1-1
d_call: NA
cdr3_nt: TGCGCCAGCAGCCAGATCGGGAGGGACCACACTGAAGCTTTCTTT
cdr3_aa: CASSQIGRDHTEAFF